This T cell receptor (beta chain) appears in the sequencing data of a study of blood T cell repertoires in COVID-19. For the study at large: Italy, Spain and the United States were the sources of the convalescent and acute COVID-19 samples. T cells, B-cell-depleted T cells, or PBMCs supplied cDNA or gDNA.

Trimming removed 2 bases from V and 1 base from J, with 14 bases in between. CDR1 is PRHDT, CDR2 FYEKMQ, per germline (reference sequence). The CDR3 runs to 16 residues. Participant-reported clinical history was the basis for cohort assignment. In the original analysis: Amplified reference gene primers provided the basis for estimating nucleated cell counts. Method: immunoSEQ multiplex PCR; TCRdb's copy keeps in-frame clones and lacks some. V, J and clone size are taken as reported in that table, and D and trimming were inferred from the DNA itself. The repertoire holds approximately 400,000 clones, more than 70% seen once, with approximately 1.3% in the top ten.

This TCR came from a man younger than 45 who had recovered from COVID-19. This chain joins TRBV13 and TRBJ2-5; the D gene is possibly TRBD2 (7 bases). Specimen: PBMCs or T cells enriched from blood (not recorded which). The CDR3 nucleotides read TGTGCCAGCAGCTTACTGGGGGGGGCGGCCCAAGAGACCCAGTACTTC. Translation gives CASSLLGGAAQETQYF.